The clone carrying this T cell receptor beta chain was picked up a small number of times. Its target is not known. These data belong to a study of cytomegalovirus exposure and HLA in healthy donors. Study-wide results and caveats: There were 160 or so TCR beta chains listed as cytomegalovirus-associated. It was shown in a later analysis that HLA-associated TCR beta chains were more clonally expanded than other, equally common chains. Indistinguishable V segments, including TRBV6-2 and TRBV6-3, were excluded.

Both 60 Vbeta primers and 13 Jbeta primers went into the PCR. Assay: immunoSEQ multiplex PCR; the TCRdb copy retains only in-frame clones and omits some. In the table there are about 130,000 clones, 70% to 80% of which are singletons. With V trimmed by 7 bases and J by 6 bases, 11 bases remained unmatched. Germline assignment: CDR1 SGHRS and CDR2 YFSETQ. The CDR3 totals 14 residues. The material sequenced was PBMCs. The sequence came from a human donor in good health. This rearrangement joins TRBV5-1 to TRBJ1-2; 8 bases map to TRBD1. The CDR3 DNA reads as TGCGCCAGCCGCCGGCCCCCGACAGGGGATGGCTACACCTTC. It codes for CASRRPPTGDGYTF.